This TCR beta chain was identified during a study of T cells in localized non-small cell lung cancer. Repertoires were generated with immunoSEQ multiplex PCR, while TCRdb's copy carries only in-frame clones and drops some. The table includes some 140,000 clones, 80% to 90% detected once. Study outcomes and limitations: A median of roughly 55 of the top 100 tumor clones appeared in adjacent lung, which was paired and uninvolved. Uninvolved adjacent lung, not tumor, had the highest T cell clonality. A denser population of T cells in blood accompanied longer overall survival. Since sequencing was restricted to only one region of the tumor, intratumor heterogeneity remains a possibility.

Worth noting for this clone: No antigen is known for it.

The CDR3 is made up of 13 amino acids. Germline CDR1 is SGHRS and CDR2 is YFSETQ. Trimming left V 2 bases short and J 5 bases short, with 10 bases between. The chain uses TRBV5-1 and TRBJ2-5; D is unclear. The source of this sequence is a female donor older than 55 with stage I lung adenocarcinoma. This material consisted of peripheral blood, taken before any cancer treatment. The CDR3 spells CASSFGRRETQYF. In DNA form, the CDR3 reads TGCGCCAGCAGCTTCGGCAGAAGGGAGACCCAGTACTTC.